This TCR beta chain stems from a study of early T cells in non-severe SARS-CoV-2 infection. Researchers attached unique molecular identifiers to individual cDNA molecules. TCRdb independently ran MiXCR on the 5' RACE reads; one entry per CDR3 protein. This repertoire shows some 80,000 distinct CDR3 sequences, approximately 13% found once; its top ten account for approximately 7%. Germline loops: CDR1 SNHLY, CDR2 FYNNEI. Trimming cost V 7 bases and J 1 base, with 10 bases left between them. This CDR3 comprises 13 residues. The source of this sequence is an adult who was a healthcare worker with PCR-confirmed SARS-CoV-2 infection or an uninfected control (not recorded which). The sequencing sample was made of whole blood. The genes are TRBV2 and TRBJ1-1; D may be TRBD1 (5 bases). The CDR3 sequence: CASNLDTNTEAFF. CDR3 DNA sequence: TGTGCCAGCAATCTGGACACGAACACTGAAGCTTTCTTT.